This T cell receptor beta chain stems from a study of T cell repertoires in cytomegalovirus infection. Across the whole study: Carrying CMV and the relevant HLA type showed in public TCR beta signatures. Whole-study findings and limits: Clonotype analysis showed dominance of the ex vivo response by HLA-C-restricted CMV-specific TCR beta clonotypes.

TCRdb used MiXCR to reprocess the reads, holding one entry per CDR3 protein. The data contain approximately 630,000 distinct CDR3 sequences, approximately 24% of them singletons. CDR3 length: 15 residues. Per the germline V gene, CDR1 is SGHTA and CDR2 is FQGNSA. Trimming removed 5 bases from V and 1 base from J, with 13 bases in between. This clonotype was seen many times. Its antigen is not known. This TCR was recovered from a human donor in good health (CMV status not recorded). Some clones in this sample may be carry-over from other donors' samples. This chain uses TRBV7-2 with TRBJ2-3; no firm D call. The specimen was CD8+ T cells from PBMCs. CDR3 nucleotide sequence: TGTGCCAGCAGCCGAACCGGGTCTCGCACAGATACGCAGTATTTT. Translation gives CASSRTGSRTDTQYF.